The present T cell receptor beta chain was sequenced within a study of cytomegalovirus exposure and HLA in healthy donors. Broader study findings: Later on, a genetic analysis was performed. It linked a missense variant in DCLRE1C with V- and J-gene trimming of TCR beta.

The PCR was carried out with 60 Vbeta primers and 13 Jbeta primers. Clones were sequenced by immunoSEQ multiplex PCR, and TCRdb holds only the in-frame ones, with some missing. The sample lists about 120,000 clones; about 80% were seen once. Comment on this clone: The antigen is not known.

Germline CDR1 SGHRS, CDR2 YFSETQ. V was pared by 4 bases and J by 2 bases, with 12 bases of the junction left unmatched. This CDR3 is 17 amino acids long. When sampled, the donors appeared nominally healthy, though they likely had unrecorded immune exposures. The sample taken for sequencing was PBMCs. This receptor was taken from a woman aged 18-29 years in good health and CMV-seronegative. The rearrangement joins TRBV5-1 to TRBJ1-3, with 7 bases lining up with TRBD1. The CDR3 bases are TGCGCCAGCAGCATCGGGACAGCCCTCGTGGCTGGAAACACCATATATTTT. It is translated as CASSIGTALVAGNTIYF.